This TCR beta chain was sequenced in a study of CD8 T cells in ankylosing spondylitis. The study's findings and limits: Reportedly, matched ankylosing spondylitis synovial fluid was significantly enriched for disease-linked clones.

In its sample, this clonotype was seen a few times. Antigen specificity is unknown. The V gene lost 4 bases and the J gene lost 6 bases, with 13 bases spanning the gap. The CDR3 spans 13 residues. CDR1 and CDR2 (germline): SGHKS, YYEKEE (reference sequence). Each CDR3 protein gets one entry after TCRdb re-called the 5' RACE reads with MiXCR. Of around 90,000 distinct CDR3 sequences listed, around 25% are singletons. The material sequenced was blood, either unsorted or a sorted T cell fraction (not recorded which). This chain links TRBV5-5 with TRBJ1-2; the D is unclear. This clonotype was obtained from a male donor with ankylosing spondylitis or in good health (not recorded which). CDR3 in DNA: TGTGCCAGCAGCCCATTGTCAGGTGATGGCTACACCTTC. Protein sequence: CASSPLSGDGYTF.